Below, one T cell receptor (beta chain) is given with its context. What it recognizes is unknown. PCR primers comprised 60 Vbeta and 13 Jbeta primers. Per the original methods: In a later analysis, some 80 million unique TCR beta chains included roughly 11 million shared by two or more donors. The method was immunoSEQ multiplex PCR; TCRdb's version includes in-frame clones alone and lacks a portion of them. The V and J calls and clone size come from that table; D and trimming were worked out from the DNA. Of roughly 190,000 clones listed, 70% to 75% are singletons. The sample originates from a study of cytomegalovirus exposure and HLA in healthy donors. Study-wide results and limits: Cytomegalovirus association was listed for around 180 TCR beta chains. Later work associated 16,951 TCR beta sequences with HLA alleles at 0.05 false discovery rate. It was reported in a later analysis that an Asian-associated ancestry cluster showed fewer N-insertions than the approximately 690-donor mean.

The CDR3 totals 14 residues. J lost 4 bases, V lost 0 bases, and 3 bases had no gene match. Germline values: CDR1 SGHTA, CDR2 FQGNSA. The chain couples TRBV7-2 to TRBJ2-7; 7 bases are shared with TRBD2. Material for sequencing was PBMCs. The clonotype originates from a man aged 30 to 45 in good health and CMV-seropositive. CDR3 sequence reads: CASSLARGLYEQYF. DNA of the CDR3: TGTGCCAGCAGCTTAGCCCGGGGACTATACGAGCAGTACTTC.